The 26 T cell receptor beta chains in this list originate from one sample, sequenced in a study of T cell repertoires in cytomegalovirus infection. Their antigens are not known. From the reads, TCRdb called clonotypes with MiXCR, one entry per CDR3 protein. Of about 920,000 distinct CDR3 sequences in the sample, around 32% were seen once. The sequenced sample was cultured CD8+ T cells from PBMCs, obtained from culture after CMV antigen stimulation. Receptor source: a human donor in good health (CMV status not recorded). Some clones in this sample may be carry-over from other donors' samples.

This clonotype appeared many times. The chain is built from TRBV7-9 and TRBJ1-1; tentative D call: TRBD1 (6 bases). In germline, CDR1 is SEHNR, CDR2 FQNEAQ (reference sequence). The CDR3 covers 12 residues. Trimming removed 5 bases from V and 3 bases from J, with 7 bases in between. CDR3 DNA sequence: TGTGCCAGCAGCAAGGGGGACACTGAAGCTTTCTTT. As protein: CASSKGDTEAFF. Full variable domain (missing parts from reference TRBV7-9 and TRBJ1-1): DTGVSQNPRHKITKRGQNVTFRCDPISEHNRLYWYRQTLGQGPEFLTYFQNEAQLEKSRLLSDRFSAERPKGSFSTLEIQRTEQGDSAMYLCASSKGDTEAFFGQGTRLTVV.

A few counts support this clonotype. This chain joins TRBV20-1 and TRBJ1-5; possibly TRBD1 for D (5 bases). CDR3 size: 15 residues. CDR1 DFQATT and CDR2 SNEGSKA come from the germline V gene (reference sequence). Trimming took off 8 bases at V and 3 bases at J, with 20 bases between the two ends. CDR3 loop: CSSLPADSSNQPQHF. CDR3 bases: TGCAGTTCCCTTCCCGCTGACAGCTCCAATCAGCCCCAGCATTTT.

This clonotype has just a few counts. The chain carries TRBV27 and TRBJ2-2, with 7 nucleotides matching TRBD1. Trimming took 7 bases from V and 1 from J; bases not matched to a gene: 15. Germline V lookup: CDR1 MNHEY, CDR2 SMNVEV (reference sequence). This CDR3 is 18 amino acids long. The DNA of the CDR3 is TGTGCCAGCACCATTACGACAGGGTTCCTTTTGAACACCGGGGAGCTGTTTTTT. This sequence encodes CASTITTGFLLNTGELFF.

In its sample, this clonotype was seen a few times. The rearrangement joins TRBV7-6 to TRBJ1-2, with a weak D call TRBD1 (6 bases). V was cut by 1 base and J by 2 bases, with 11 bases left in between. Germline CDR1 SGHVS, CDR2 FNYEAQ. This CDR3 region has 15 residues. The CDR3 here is CASSLEGGLNYGYTF. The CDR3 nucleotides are TGTGCCAGCAGCTTAGAGGGGGGATTGAACTATGGCTACACCTTC.

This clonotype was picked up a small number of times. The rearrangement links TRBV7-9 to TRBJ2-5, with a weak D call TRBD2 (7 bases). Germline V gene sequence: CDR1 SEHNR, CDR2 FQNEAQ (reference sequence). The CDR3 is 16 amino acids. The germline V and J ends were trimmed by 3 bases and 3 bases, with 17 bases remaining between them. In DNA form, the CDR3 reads TGTGCCAGCAGCTTTGCTCCCGGGGAGGGGGAAGAGACCCAGTACTTC. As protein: CASSFAPGEGEETQYF.

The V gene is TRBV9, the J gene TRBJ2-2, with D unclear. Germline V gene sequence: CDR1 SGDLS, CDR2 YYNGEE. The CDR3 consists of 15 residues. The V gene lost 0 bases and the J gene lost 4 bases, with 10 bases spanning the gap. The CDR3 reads CASSVGNVVTGELFF. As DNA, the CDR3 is TGTGCCAGCAGCGTAGGGAACGTGGTCACCGGGGAGCTGTTTTTT.

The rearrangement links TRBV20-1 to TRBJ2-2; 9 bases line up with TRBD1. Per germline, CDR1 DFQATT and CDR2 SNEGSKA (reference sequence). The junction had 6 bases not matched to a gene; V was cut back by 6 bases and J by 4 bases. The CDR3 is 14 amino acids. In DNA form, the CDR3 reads TGCAGTGCCACCGGGACAGGGTTCACCGGGGAGCTGTTTTTT. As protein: CSATGTGFTGELFF.

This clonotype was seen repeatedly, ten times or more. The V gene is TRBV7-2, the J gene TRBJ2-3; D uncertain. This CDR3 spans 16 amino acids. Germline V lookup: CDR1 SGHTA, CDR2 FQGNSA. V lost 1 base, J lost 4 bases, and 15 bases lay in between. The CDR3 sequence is CASSLGVRILPDTQYF. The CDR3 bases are TGTGCCAGCAGCTTAGGGGTTAGGATCCTCCCAGATACGCAGTATTTT.

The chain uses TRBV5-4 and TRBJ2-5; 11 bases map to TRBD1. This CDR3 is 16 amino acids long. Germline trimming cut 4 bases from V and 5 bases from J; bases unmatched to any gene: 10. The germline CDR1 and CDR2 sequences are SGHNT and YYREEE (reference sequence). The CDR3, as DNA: TGTGCCAGCAGCGGGGCCCGGACAGGGGGCAGGGAGACCCAGTACTTC. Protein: CASSGARTGGRETQYF.

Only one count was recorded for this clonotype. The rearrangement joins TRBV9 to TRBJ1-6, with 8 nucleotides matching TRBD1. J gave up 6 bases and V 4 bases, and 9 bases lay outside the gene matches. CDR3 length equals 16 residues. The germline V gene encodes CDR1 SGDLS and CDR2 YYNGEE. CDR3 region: CASSYPTTGANSPLHF. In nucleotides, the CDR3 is TGTGCCAGCAGCTATCCGACGACAGGGGCTAATTCACCCCTCCACTTT.

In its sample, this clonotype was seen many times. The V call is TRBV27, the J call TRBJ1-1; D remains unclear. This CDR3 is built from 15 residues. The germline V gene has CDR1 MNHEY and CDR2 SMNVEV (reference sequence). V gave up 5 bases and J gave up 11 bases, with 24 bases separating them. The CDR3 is CASSPSGAAERMAFF. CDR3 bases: TGTGCCAGCAGTCCCTCGGGAGCAGCGGAGAGAATGGCTTTCTTT.

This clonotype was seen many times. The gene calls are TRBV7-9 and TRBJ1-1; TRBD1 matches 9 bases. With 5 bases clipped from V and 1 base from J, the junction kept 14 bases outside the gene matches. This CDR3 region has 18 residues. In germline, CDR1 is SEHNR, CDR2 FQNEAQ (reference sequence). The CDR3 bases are TGTGCCAGCAGCGACTCCAACAGGGGGCGAAACCAGAACACTGAAGCTTTCTTT. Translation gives CASSDSNRGRNQNTEAFF. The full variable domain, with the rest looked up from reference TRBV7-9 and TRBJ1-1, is DTGVSQNPRHKITKRGQNVTFRCDPISEHNRLYWYRQTLGQGPEFLTYFQNEAQLEKSRLLSDRFSAERPKGSFSTLEIQRTEQGDSAMYLCASSDSNRGRNQNTEAFFGQGTRLTVV.

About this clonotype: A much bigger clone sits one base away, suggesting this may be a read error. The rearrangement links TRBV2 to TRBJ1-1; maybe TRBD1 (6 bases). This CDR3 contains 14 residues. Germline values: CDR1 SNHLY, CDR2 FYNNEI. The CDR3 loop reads CASSSRDTNTEACF. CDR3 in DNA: TGTGCCAGCAGCTCACGGGACACGAACACTGAAGCTTGCTTT.

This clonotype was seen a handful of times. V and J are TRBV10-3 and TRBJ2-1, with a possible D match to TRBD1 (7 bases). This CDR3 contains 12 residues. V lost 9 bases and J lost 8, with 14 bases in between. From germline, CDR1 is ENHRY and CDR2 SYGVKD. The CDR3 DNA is TGTGCCATTCGCATCAGGGGGGATGAGCAGTTCTTC. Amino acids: CAIRIRGDEQFF.

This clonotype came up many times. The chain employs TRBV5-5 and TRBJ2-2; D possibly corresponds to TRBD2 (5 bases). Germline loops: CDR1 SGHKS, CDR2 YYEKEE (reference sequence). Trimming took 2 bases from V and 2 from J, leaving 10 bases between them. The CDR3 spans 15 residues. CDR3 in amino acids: CASSFPGINTGELFF. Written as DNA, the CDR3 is TGTGCCAGCAGCTTCCCCGGGATAAACACCGGGGAGCTGTTTTTT.

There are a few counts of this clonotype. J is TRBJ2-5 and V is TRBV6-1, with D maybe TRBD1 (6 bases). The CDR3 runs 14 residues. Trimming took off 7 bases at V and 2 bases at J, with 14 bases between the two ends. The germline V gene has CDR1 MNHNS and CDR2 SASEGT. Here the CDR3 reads CASKKTGIQETQYF. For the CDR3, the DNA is TGTGCCAGCAAAAAAACAGGGATACAAGAGACCCAGTACTTC.

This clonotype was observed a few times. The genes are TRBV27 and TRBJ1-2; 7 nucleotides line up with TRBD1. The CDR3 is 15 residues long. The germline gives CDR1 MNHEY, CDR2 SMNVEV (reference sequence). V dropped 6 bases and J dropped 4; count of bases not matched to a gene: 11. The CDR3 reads CASSATQRTGYGYTF. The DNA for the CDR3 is TGTGCCAGCAGCGCCACTCAACGGACAGGCTATGGCTACACCTTC.

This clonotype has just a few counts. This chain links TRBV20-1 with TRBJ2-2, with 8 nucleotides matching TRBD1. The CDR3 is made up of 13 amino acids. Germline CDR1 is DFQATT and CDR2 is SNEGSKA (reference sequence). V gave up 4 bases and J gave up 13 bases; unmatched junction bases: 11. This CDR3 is CSATPSTGGGLFF. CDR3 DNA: TGCAGTGCTACGCCCTCAACAGGGGGTGGGCTGTTTTTT.

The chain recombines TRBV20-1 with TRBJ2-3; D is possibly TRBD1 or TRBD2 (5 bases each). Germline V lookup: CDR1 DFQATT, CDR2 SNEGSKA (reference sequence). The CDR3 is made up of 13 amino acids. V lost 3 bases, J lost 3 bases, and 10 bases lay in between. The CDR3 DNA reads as TGCAGTGCTAGGGGATGGGGGACAGATACGCAGTATTTT. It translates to CSARGWGTDTQYF.

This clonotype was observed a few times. The CDR3 DNA reads TGTGCCAGCAGAGGGACAGGGCTTAATTCACCCCTCCACTTT. It specifies CASRGTGLNSPLHF. V usage is TRBV27 and J usage is TRBJ1-6; 9 nucleotides match TRBD1. CDR1 and CDR2 (germline): MNHEY, SMNVEV (reference sequence). The V gene end was trimmed by 6 bases and the J gene end by 6 bases; junction bases not matched to a gene: 3. The CDR3 length is 14 residues.

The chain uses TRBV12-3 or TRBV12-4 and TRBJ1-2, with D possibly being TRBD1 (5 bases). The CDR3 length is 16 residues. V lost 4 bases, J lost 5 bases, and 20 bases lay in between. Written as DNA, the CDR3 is TGTGCCAGCAGTTACCCGGGCTTAGAGGGGATATATGGCTACACCTTC. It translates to CASSYPGLEGIYGYTF.

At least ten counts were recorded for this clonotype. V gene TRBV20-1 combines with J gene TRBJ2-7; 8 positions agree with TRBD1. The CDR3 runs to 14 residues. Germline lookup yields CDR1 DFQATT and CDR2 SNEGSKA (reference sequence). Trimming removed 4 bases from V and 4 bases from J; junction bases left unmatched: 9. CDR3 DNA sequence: TGCAGTGCTAATACAGGGGGGTTAGGGTACGAGCAGTACTTC. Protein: CSANTGGLGYEQYF.

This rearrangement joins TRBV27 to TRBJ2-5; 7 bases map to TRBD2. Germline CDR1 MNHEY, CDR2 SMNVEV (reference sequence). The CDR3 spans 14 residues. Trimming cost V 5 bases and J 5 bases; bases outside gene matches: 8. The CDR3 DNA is TGTGCCAGCAGTCCCGTCGGGAGGAGGGAGACCCAGTACTTC. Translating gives CASSPVGRRETQYF.

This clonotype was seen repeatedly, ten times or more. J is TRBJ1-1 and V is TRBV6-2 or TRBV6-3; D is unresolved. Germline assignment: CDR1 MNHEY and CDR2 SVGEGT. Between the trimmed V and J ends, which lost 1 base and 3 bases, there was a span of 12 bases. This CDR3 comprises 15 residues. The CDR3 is CASSYYKGIHTEAFF. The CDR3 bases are TGTGCCAGCAGTTACTATAAGGGAATTCACACTGAAGCTTTCTTT.

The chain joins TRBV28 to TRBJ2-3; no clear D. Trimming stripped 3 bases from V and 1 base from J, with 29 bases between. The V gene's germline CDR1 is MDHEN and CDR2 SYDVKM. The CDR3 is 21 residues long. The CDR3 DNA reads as TGTGCCAGCAGTTTTATGACCACAAACCGCGATGACGGGCGACGCACAGATACGCAGTATTTT. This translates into CASSFMTTNRDDGRRTDTQYF.

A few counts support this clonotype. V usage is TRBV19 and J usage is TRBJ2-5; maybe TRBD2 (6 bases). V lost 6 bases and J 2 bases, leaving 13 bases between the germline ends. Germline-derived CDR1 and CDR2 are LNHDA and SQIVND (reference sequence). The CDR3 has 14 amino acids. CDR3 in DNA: TGTGCCAGTAGAGAGGAGGGGCCGCAAGAGACCCAGTACTTC. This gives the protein CASREEGPQETQYF.